This T cell receptor beta chain emerged from a study of T-cell memory formation after mild COVID-19. Findings and limits, study-wide: Later expanders leaned CD4+, whereas day 15 to 85 contracting clones were balanced CD4/CD8.

The germline V and J ends were trimmed by 0 bases and 2 bases, with 10 bases remaining between them. The CDR3 consists of 16 residues. The germline V gene encodes CDR1 KGHDR and CDR2 SFDVKD. Regarding this clonotype: Its antigen is unknown.

MiXCR was run by TCRdb on the 5' RACE reads, yielding one entry per CDR3 protein. The table shows approximately 190,000 distinct CDR3 sequences, with about a sixth occurring only once. The clonotype was recovered from an adult woman who had mild COVID-19 (a few samples of this study predate the infection). Cell type and time point are not known. The genes are TRBV24-1 and TRBJ2-1; perhaps TRBD2 as D (5 bases). The source material was PBMCs or a T cell subset sorted from them (not recorded which). DNA of the CDR3: TGTGCCACCAGTGATTTGCCTAGCTCCCCCTACAATGAGCAGTTCTTC. Amino acid sequence: CATSDLPSSPYNEQFF.